This T cell receptor beta chain appears in the sequencing data of a study of post-analysis software for immune sequencing data. Regarding the study as a whole: Patients used about five TRBV segments, including TRBV5-6, TRBV5-1 and TRBV20-1, more often than controls. Strong same-batch co-clustering of samples appeared with F measure clustering. Normalized Chao1 diversity was significantly reduced in patients versus controls.

Unique molecular identifiers were built into the TCR beta cDNA libraries. T cells numbering about 0.9 to 10 million yielded cDNA molecules that totaled approximately 500,000. One entry per CDR3 protein results from TCRdb running MiXCR on the PCR reads. The repertoire has roughly 600,000 distinct CDR3 sequences, roughly 40% of them found once; the top ten carry approximately 1.7%. Remarks on this clonotype: Its antigen is not identified.

The CDR3 runs 18 residues. Trimming shortened V by 5 bases and J by 2 bases, and 19 bases separated the two germline ends. The sequenced sample consisted of blood. The origin of this receptor is a girl aged 5-17 years with multiple sclerosis. The chain links TRBV12-3 or TRBV12-4 to TRBJ1-6, with D unresolved. The CDR3 loop is CASSGVLEGRPYNSPLHF. DNA of the CDR3: TGTGCCAGCAGTGGGGTTCTGGAAGGCCGGCCCTATAATTCACCCCTCCACTTT.